This entry is about one T cell receptor (beta chain). Its antigen is not yet known. No per-base quality is available; no much larger clone lies one base away. Patients with autoimmune disease history or receiving systemic immunosuppression were excluded from the trial. In every dose cohort, peripheral blood was drawn for TCR sequencing at baseline, cycle 4 day 1, and cycle 7 day 1. The samples were drawn from a first-in-human, open-label, multicenter phase I dose-escalation trial of ivuxolimab. The trial enrolled adults with locally advanced or metastatic head and neck squamous cell, hepatocellular, melanoma or renal cell carcinoma. Before TCR sequencing, CD4+ T cells and CD8+ T cells from peripheral blood were sorted into separate populations. The CDR3 numbers 14 residues from cysteine through phenylalanine. The retained sequence is limited to the CDR3, 42 bases, with the frame set at the first base. V is shortened by 4 bases, J by 3 bases, and the region joining them spans 13 bases. Taken from the germline V gene, the CDR1 and CDR2 loops are SGHTA and FQGNSA.

The data originate from a study of OX40 agonist ivuxolimab in advanced cancers. Turning to the overall study: The costimulatory receptor OX40 (CD134) was targeted by ivuxolimab, a fully human IgG2 agonistic monoclonal antibody. Intravenous ivuxolimab was administered to patients every 2 weeks at six dose levels: 0.01, 0.1, 0.3, 1.5, 3 and 10 mg/kg. Of the 50 to 55 patients in dose escalation, about 20 had hepatocellular carcinoma, around 15 had melanoma, 9 had renal cell carcinoma and 9 had head and neck cancer. In the dose-escalation cohort, around four fifths of patients were male, and the mean age was roughly 60 years, with a range of about 23 to 85. Prior anti-PD-1, anti-PD-L1 or anti-CTLA-4 therapy was permitted, and checkpoint inhibitors had been received by about 37% of dose-escalation patients. Partial responses were achieved by three dose-escalation patients, of whom one had hepatocellular carcinoma and two had cutaneous melanoma. Peripheral TCRbeta sequencing aimed to test whether ivuxolimab altered TCR sequence diversity and caused clonal T-cell expansion. The paper reports the monotherapy dose-escalation portion (N of about 54 patients) of the phase I ivuxolimab trial.

The full study reports these points: The antigen specificity of the peripheral T cells that underwent clonal expansion was not determined. Low levels of normalized T-cell clonal expansion were also shown by some nonresponding patients. After ivuxolimab, more expanded clones were found on average in CD8+ T cells than in CD4+ T cells. At doses of 0.1 to 3.0 mg/kg, clonal expansion of both CD4+ and CD8+ blood T cells was observed from baseline to week 6. In the 0.1-3.0 mg/kg groups, partial responders had among the lowest normalized peripheral clonal expansion, particularly in CD8+ T cells.

For sequencing of the TCRbeta CDR3 region, genomic DNA was extracted from the sorted cells. TCRbeta CDR3 regions were sequenced using the immunoSEQ Assay. TCRdb's version of the immuneACCESS table is confined to in-frame rearrangements and falls short of the full clone set. An unresolved V gene accounts for under half of the shortfall where checked; the remainder is of unknown origin. In all, the sample holds roughly 73,000 clones, and about 90% of those were seen once. The leading ten clones occupy 2.5% to 3.5% of the sample. In this chain, TRBV7-2 is recombined with TRBJ2-7; confidence is insufficient to name the D gene. The TCR comes from an adult with an advanced solid tumor such as melanoma, head and neck, liver or kidney cancer. The sample in question was CD4+ or CD8+ T cells sorted from blood, obtained in a trial of the OX40 agonist ivuxolimab. The DNA sequence is given as TGTGCCAGCAGCTCCAGTCCACACGTCTACGAGCAGTACTTC. It is translated as CASSSSPHVYEQYF.